Below, 14 T cell receptor beta chains from the same sample are listed, as sequenced in a study of shared clonotypes between healthy human individuals. Here immunoSEQ multiplex PCR was the method, and the copy in TCRdb shows in-frame clones only, minus some. Found here are over 2 million clones, 85% to 95% of them singletons; the top ten hold approximately 0.41%. The source material was naive CD4+ T cells from PBMCs. Specified subset: CD45RA+ positively selected. These receptors all stem from a man aged 18 to 29 in good health. Some clones in this sample may be carry-over from other donors' samples.

The chain joins TRBV4-1 to TRBJ1-5; weak D call: TRBD1 (5 bases). Germline V CDR1 and CDR2: MGHRA, YSYEKL. Trimming pared 3 bases from V and 4 bases from J, leaving 19 bases between. CDR3 length: 17 amino acids. CDR3 in amino acids: CASSQERGVPNNQPQHF. The CDR3 DNA follows: TGCGCCAGCAGCCAGGAAAGAGGGGTCCCGAATAATCAGCCCCAGCATTTT.

The chain couples TRBV10-1 to TRBJ2-3; TRBD2 matches 9 bases. CDR1 and CDR2 (germline): WNHNN, SYGVQD (reference sequence). J gave up 6 bases and V 3 bases, and 7 bases lay outside the gene matches. The CDR3 runs to 15 residues. In DNA form, the CDR3 reads TGCGCCAGCAGTGAACCTTTAGCGGGAGTGGATACGCAGTATTTT. Its translation is CASSEPLAGVDTQYF.

The chain couples TRBV28 to TRBJ2-3; D is unclear. CDR1 MDHEN and CDR2 SYDVKM come from the germline V gene. V was pared by 1 base and J by 10 bases, with 15 bases between. CDR3 size: 14 residues. The CDR3 here is CASSLYRPELPQYF. CDR3 nucleotide sequence: TGTGCCAGCAGTTTATACAGACCCGAGCTCCCGCAGTATTTT.

The rearrangement uses TRBV7-6 and TRBJ2-7; D is ambiguous. The V end was cut by 1 base, the J end by 1 base, with 11 bases between. Germline-derived CDR1 and CDR2 are SGHVS and FNYEAQ. The CDR3 sequence is 15 residues long. The DNA of the CDR3 is TGTGCCAGCAGCTTAGGACTGGGAACGTCCTACGAGCAGTACTTC. Protein sequence: CASSLGLGTSYEQYF.

The chain combines TRBV19 with TRBJ1-5; maybe TRBD1 (5 bases). Trimming took 6 bases from V and 6 from J, leaving 12 bases between them. This CDR3 region has 13 residues. Germline V gene data show CDR1 as LNHDA and CDR2 as SQIVND (reference sequence). CDR3 amino acids: CASRLQEFQPQHF. The CDR3 region has the DNA TGTGCCAGTAGGTTACAGGAGTTTCAGCCCCAGCATTTT.

This rearrangement joins TRBV5-6 to TRBJ1-4; TRBD1 matches 9 bases. Per germline, CDR1 SGHDT and CDR2 YYEEEE. V dropped 5 bases and J dropped 0; count of bases not matched to a gene: 5. The CDR3 is 16 amino acids. Here the CDR3 reads CASRKTGGTTNEKLFF. In nucleotides, the CDR3 is TGTGCCAGCAGAAAGACAGGGGGTACAACTAATGAAAAACTGTTTTTT.

The V call is TRBV10-3, the J call TRBJ2-3; D call uncertain. This CDR3 region has 13 residues. Germline CDR1 and CDR2: ENHRY and SYGVKD. The CDR3 region is CGLFKRVTDTQYF. CDR3 sequence (DNA): TGTGGGCTTTTTAAACGGGTGACAGATACGCAGTATTTT.

CDR3 protein: CASSLRGRSTDTQYF. In DNA, the CDR3 is TGTGCCAGCAGCCTCCGAGGGCGAAGCACAGATACGCAGTATTTT. The V call is TRBV7-2, the J call TRBJ2-3, with D maybe TRBD2 (5 bases). This CDR3 has 15 amino acids. V was trimmed by 5 bases and J by 0 bases, leaving 12 bases between them. Germline CDR1 reads SGHTA; CDR2 reads FQGNSA.

The genes are TRBV13 and TRBJ2-1; 12 nucleotides match TRBD2. The J segment lost 4 bases and the V segment lost 5 bases, leaving 3 bases of the junction unmatched. Germline V CDR1 and CDR2: PRHDT, FYEKMQ (reference sequence). This CDR3 region has 15 residues. The CDR3 reads CASSPTSGRYNEQFF. The DNA of the CDR3 is TGTGCCAGCAGCCCGACTAGCGGGAGATACAATGAGCAGTTCTTC.

The chain has TRBV29-1 and TRBJ1-1; D not certain. Germline V lookup: CDR1 SQVTM, CDR2 ANQGSEA. Trimming removed 5 bases at V and 1 base at J, with 14 bases between. The CDR3 loop spans 14 amino acids. CDR3 coding DNA: TGCAGCGTTAGTATAGACGGATGGAACACTGAAGCTTTCTTT. It encodes CSVSIDGWNTEAFF.

The rearrangement joins TRBV18 to TRBJ2-7; D is undetermined. V lost 4 bases and J 0 bases, leaving 16 bases between the germline ends. Germline V CDR1 and CDR2: KGHSH, LQKENI. This CDR3 region has 16 residues. CDR3 residues: CASSRLRLVTSYEQYF. The CDR3 DNA follows: TGTGCCAGCTCACGCTTAAGGCTAGTGACCTCCTACGAGCAGTACTTC.

A remark on this clone: The sample carries other DNA sequences with the same CDR3. This chain connects TRBV19 to TRBJ2-7; the D is unclear. The CDR3 is 13 residues long. Per germline, CDR1 LNHDA and CDR2 SQIVND (reference sequence). The V gene lost 3 bases and the J gene lost 1 base, with 7 bases spanning the gap. The CDR3 coding sequence is TGTGCCAGTAGTATGCAATATTCCTACGAGCAGTACTTC. Protein: CASSMQYSYEQYF.

V gene TRBV29-1 combines with J gene TRBJ2-7, with D possibly matching TRBD1 (5 bases). Germline CDR1 and CDR2: SQVTM and ANQGSEA. The CDR3 sequence is 14 residues long. Trimming stripped 6 bases from V and 0 bases from J, with 15 bases between. This chain's CDR3 is CSVAPGHLSYEQYF. For the CDR3, the DNA is TGCAGCGTCGCCCCCGGACACCTCTCCTACGAGCAGTACTTC.

The chain is built from TRBV19 and TRBJ1-5; tentative D call: TRBD1 (6 bases). CDR3 length equals 15 residues. The V gene's germline CDR1 is LNHDA and CDR2 SQIVND (reference sequence). Trimming took 3 bases from V and 5 from J, leaving 14 bases between them. The CDR3 nucleotides read TGTGCCAGTAGTATCTTCGTCTCAGGGGATCAGCCCCAGCATTTT. Translated: CASSIFVSGDQPQHF.